Listed here are 32 T cell receptor beta chains from one sample, sequenced in a study of cytomegalovirus exposure and HLA in healthy donors. A multiplex PCR was run with 60 Vbeta primers and 13 Jbeta primers. Sequencing used immunoSEQ multiplex PCR; TCRdb keeps in-frame clones, though not all of them. Of about 100,000 clones listed, about three quarters are singletons. Sequencing input: PBMCs. The receptors were sampled from a man between 35 and 55 years old in good health and CMV-seronegative.

CDR3 coding DNA: TGTGCCAGCAGTAATACAGGGGGCGGAAAACTGTTTTTT. Protein: CASSNTGGGKLFF. The chain recombines TRBV7-6 with TRBJ1-4, with 9 bases that match TRBD1. Trimming removed 6 bases from V and 10 bases from J; junction bases left unmatched: 6. The CDR3 is made up of 13 amino acids. Germline V gives CDR1 SGHVS, CDR2 FNYEAQ.

The chain carries TRBV11-2 and TRBJ2-7; 9 nucleotides line up with TRBD1. Germline CDR1 reads SGHAT; CDR2 reads FQNNGV. Trimming at V came to 5 bases and at J to 5 bases, leaving 7 bases not matched to a gene. This CDR3 has 14 amino acids. CDR3 in DNA: TGTGCCAGCAGCATCGGGACAGGGAGGGACGAGCAGTACTTC. It yields the protein CASSIGTGRDEQYF.

The V gene is TRBV18, the J gene TRBJ2-3; possible D gene TRBD2, 5 bases. The ends were cut back, 2 bases at V and 0 bases at J, with 9 bases in the middle. Germline CDR1 and CDR2: KGHSH and LQKENI. The CDR3 sequence is 15 residues long. The CDR3 DNA is TGTGCCAGCTCACCAACCCTAGCCAGCACAGATACGCAGTATTTT. Protein product: CASSPTLASTDTQYF.

Judged by abundance, this clone is medium-sized. This sequence joins TRBV6-5 and TRBJ2-1; TRBD2 might be the D (5 bases). Trimming stripped 5 bases from V and 5 bases from J, with 16 bases between. This CDR3 has 15 residues. The germline V gene encodes CDR1 MNHEY and CDR2 SVGAGI. Here the CDR3 DNA reads TGTGCCAGCAGTACCTCCCGGGAACTTCACAATGAGCAGTTCTTC. Protein sequence: CASSTSRELHNEQFF.

There are a few counts of this clone. The chain employs TRBV7-2 and TRBJ2-6, with 8 bases aligning to TRBD1. The CDR3 sequence is 16 residues long. With V trimmed by 5 bases and J by 0 bases, 3 bases remained unmatched. Germline V gives CDR1 SGHTA, CDR2 FQGNSA. CDR3 region: CASSLTGGSGANVLTF. Written as DNA, the CDR3 is TGTGCCAGCAGCCTCACAGGGGGCTCTGGGGCCAACGTCCTGACTTTC.

This sequence joins TRBV28 and TRBJ2-5; TRBD1 might be the D (5 bases). V was pared by 5 bases and J by 3 bases, with 22 bases between. The CDR3 consists of 17 residues. The germline V gene has CDR1 MDHEN and CDR2 SYDVKM. The CDR3 is CASSPRSRTHPEETQYF. The CDR3 region has the DNA TGTGCCAGCAGTCCCCGGTCCCGGACACACCCCGAAGAGACCCAGTACTTC.

The chain joins TRBV2 to TRBJ2-6; 10 bases fit TRBD1. The CDR3 is made up of 17 amino acids. Germline V gene data show CDR1 as SNHLY and CDR2 as FYNNEI. With V trimmed by 7 bases and J by 1 base, 7 bases remained unmatched. The CDR3 loop reads CASTTTGGRSGANVLTF. In DNA, the CDR3 is TGTGCCAGCACTACGACAGGGGGCAGGTCTGGGGCCAACGTCCTGACTTTC.

The chain is built from TRBV29-1 and TRBJ2-3; 15 positions match TRBD2. The ends lost 7 bases at V and 4 bases at J; junction bases unmatched: 6. The germline V gene has CDR1 SQVTM and CDR2 ANQGSEA. CDR3 length: 15 amino acids. The CDR3 is CSAFGLAGGPDTQYF. As DNA, the CDR3 is TGCAGCGCCTTCGGACTAGCGGGGGGGCCAGATACGCAGTATTTT.

The chain couples TRBV4-3 to TRBJ1-4; D gene uncertain. Germline CDR1 reads LGHNA; CDR2 reads YSLEER. Between the trimmed V and J ends, which lost 4 bases and 8 bases, there was a span of 17 bases. The CDR3 loop spans 15 amino acids. CDR3 region: CASSLRPGFGEKLFF. The DNA of the CDR3 is TGCGCCAGCAGCCTCCGACCGGGGTTCGGGGAAAAACTGTTTTTT.

V and J are TRBV5-1 and TRBJ2-7, with 9 bases lining up with TRBD2. V lost 0 bases to trimming and J lost 2 bases; unmatched junction nucleotides: 3. CDR1 is SGHRS, CDR2 YFSETQ, per germline. This CDR3 spans 15 amino acids. CDR3 bases: TGCGCCAGCAGCTTGGGCAGCGGGGGGACCTACGAGCAGTACTTC. Its protein is CASSLGSGGTYEQYF. The complete variable domain, with remaining parts taken from reference TRBV5-1 and TRBJ2-7, reads KAGVTQTPRYLIKTRGQQVTLSCSPISGHRSVSWYQQTPGQGLQFLFEYFSETQRNKGNFPGRFSGRQFSNSRSEMNVSTLELGDSALYLCASSLGSGGTYEQYFGPGTRLTVT.

This CDR3 is CASSYSSRTGTYGYTF. The CDR3 coding sequence is TGTGCCAGCAGTTACTCGAGTAGGACAGGAACCTATGGCTACACCTTC. This chain connects TRBV6-5 to TRBJ1-2, with TRBD1 identical over 7 bases. Germline V gives CDR1 MNHEY, CDR2 SVGAGI. The CDR3 runs to 16 residues. The V gene end was trimmed by 0 bases and the J gene end by 4 bases; junction bases not matched to a gene: 8.

The sample holds a few counts of this clone. The chain uses TRBV7-3 and TRBJ2-7, with TRBD1 matching over 8 bases. V shed 3 bases, J shed 7 bases, and the junction held 8 bases outside the gene matches. CDR1 is SGHTA, CDR2 FQGTGA, per germline. The length of the CDR3 is 14 residues. CDR3 protein: CASSLTGDPGEQYF. DNA of the CDR3: TGTGCCAGCAGCTTGACAGGGGACCCTGGGGAGCAGTACTTC.

The chain couples TRBV19 to TRBJ2-7; possibly TRBD2 for D (6 bases). The CDR3 extends over 16 amino acids. The V end was cut by 3 bases, the J end by 2 bases, with 17 bases between. Germline CDR1 reads LNHDA; CDR2 reads SQIVND (reference sequence). Written as DNA, the CDR3 is TGTGCCAGTAGTATCCGCCGGGGGACCGCCACCTACGAGCAGTACTTC. Translating it yields CASSIRRGTATYEQYF. Looking up the rest from reference TRBV19 and TRBJ2-7 gives the full variable domain: DGGITQSPKYLFRKEGQNVTLSCEQNLNHDAMYWYRQDPGQGLRLIYYSQIVNDFQKGDIAEGYSVSREKKESFPLTVTSAQKNPTAFYLCASSIRRGTATYEQYFGPGTRLTVT.

V usage is TRBV7-9 and J usage is TRBJ1-5; no clear D. The CDR3 spans 16 residues. In germline, CDR1 is SEHNR, CDR2 FQNEAQ (reference sequence). Trimming took 0 bases from V and 3 from J, leaving 12 bases between them. CDR3 DNA sequence: TGTGCCAGCAGCTTAGCGACCGCAGGATCCAATCAGCCCCAGCATTTT. Protein: CASSLATAGSNQPQHF.

J is TRBJ2-7 and V is TRBV7-6; D perhaps matches TRBD2 (6 bases). V dropped 4 bases and J dropped 6 bases, with 22 bases sitting between them. Looked up from germline, CDR1 is SGHVS and CDR2 is FNYEAQ. The CDR3 is made up of 16 amino acids. The CDR3 sequence is CASSSRPRLVGVEQYF. The CDR3 nucleotides read TGTGCCAGCAGCTCCAGGCCCCGACTAGTGGGGGTCGAGCAGTACTTC.

This chain connects TRBV4-2 to TRBJ1-5, with D hard to call. Per germline, CDR1 LGHNA and CDR2 YNFKEQ. CDR3 size: 15 residues. Deletions cut 0 bases from V and 9 bases from J, with 15 bases between. The DNA for the CDR3 is TGTGCCAGCAGCCAAGATCGTGGCGGCCTCTGGCCCCAGCATTTT. It translates to CASSQDRGGLWPQHF.

The V and J genes are TRBV2 and TRBJ2-7, with 9 nucleotides matching TRBD1. Germline V gives CDR1 SNHLY, CDR2 FYNNEI. The CDR3 sequence is 15 residues long. The ends lost 2 bases at V and 9 bases at J; junction bases unmatched: 11. CDR3: CASSEFSGQGIGQYF. Here the CDR3 DNA reads TGTGCCAGCAGTGAATTCTCTGGACAGGGGATTGGGCAGTACTTC.

The chain is built from TRBV18 and TRBJ2-2; 8 nucleotides align to TRBD1. In germline, CDR1 is KGHSH, CDR2 LQKENI. The CDR3 loop spans 16 amino acids. V lost 5 bases, J lost 4 bases, and 9 bases stayed unmatched. The CDR3 nucleotides read TGTGCCAGCTCATCCGGAGTAACAGGGGGCACCGGGGAGCTGTTTTTT. It yields the protein CASSSGVTGGTGELFF.

The chain is built from TRBV27 and TRBJ2-2, with a tentative D call TRBD2 (6 bases). There are 15 residues in the CDR3. With 10 bases removed from V and 3 bases from J, the gap between germline ends came to 18 bases. Germline CDR1 is MNHEY and CDR2 is SMNVEV (reference sequence). DNA for the CDR3: TGTGCCACCAGCCGGTTGGGGGAGGACACCGGGGAGCTGTTTTTT. Translation gives CATSRLGEDTGELFF.

The chain couples TRBV7-9 to TRBJ2-7; 7 bases are a match to TRBD1. This CDR3 spans 14 amino acids. From germline, CDR1 is SEHNR and CDR2 FQNEAQ (reference sequence). V gave up 1 base and J gave up 3 bases; unmatched junction bases: 3. This chain's CDR3 is CASSLVRQGYEQYF. CDR3 in DNA: TGTGCCAGCAGCTTAGTTCGACAGGGCTACGAGCAGTACTTC.

This clone occurred once. This chain uses TRBV30 with TRBJ2-7, with 13 bases matching TRBD2. The CDR3 sequence is 13 residues long. Germline V gene lookup returns CDR1 GTSNPN and CDR2 SVGIG (reference sequence). After removal of 0 bases from V and 11 bases from J, the junction contained 4 bases not matched to a gene. This chain's CDR3 is CAWSVTSGGSEYF. The DNA for the CDR3 is TGTGCCTGGAGTGTGACTAGCGGGGGGAGCGAGTACTTC.

The rearrangement uses TRBV5-6 and TRBJ2-7; TRBD2 aligns across 7 bases. The V gene end was trimmed by 4 bases and the J gene end by 7 bases; junction bases not matched to a gene: 11. Per the germline V gene, CDR1 is SGHDT and CDR2 is YYEEEE. The CDR3 loop spans 14 amino acids. The CDR3 sequence: CASSPGGPGREQYF. In DNA form, the CDR3 reads TGTGCCAGCAGCCCGGGAGGACCAGGGCGGGAGCAGTACTTC.

This clone has just a few counts. This sequence joins TRBV10-3 and TRBJ2-3; a weak D match, TRBD1 (5 bases). CDR3 size: 15 residues. CDR1 ENHRY and CDR2 SYGVKD come from the germline V gene. With 4 bases removed from V and 0 bases from J, the gap between germline ends came to 11 bases. The CDR3 loop reads CAISGTTGSTDTQYF. CDR3 DNA: TGTGCCATCAGTGGGACCACAGGTAGCACAGATACGCAGTATTTT.

The CDR3 loop reads CASSENLEGASSYEQYF. The CDR3 DNA reads TGTGCCAGCAGTGAAAACCTGGAGGGGGCTAGCTCCTACGAGCAGTACTTC. The chain couples TRBV2 to TRBJ2-7, with D possibly matching TRBD1 (7 bases). This CDR3 has 17 residues. Per the germline V gene, CDR1 is SNHLY and CDR2 is FYNNEI. Trimming stripped 2 bases from V and 0 bases from J, with 17 bases between.

The chain couples TRBV6-5 to TRBJ2-1; TRBD1 might be the D (6 bases). The germline V and J ends were trimmed by 4 bases and 9 bases, with 19 bases remaining between them. The CDR3 is made up of 15 amino acids. Germline V gene data show CDR1 as MNHEY and CDR2 as SVGAGI. Here the CDR3 reads CASSLLTHEGGEQFF. The CDR3 nucleotides read TGTGCCAGCAGTTTATTGACACACGAAGGGGGTGAGCAGTTCTTC.

The V call is TRBV5-1, the J call TRBJ1-4; D might be TRBD1 (6 bases). Germline V CDR1 and CDR2: SGHRS, YFSETQ. Trimming left V 0 bases short and J 0 bases short, with 6 bases between. There are 15 residues in the CDR3. The CDR3 DNA reads TGCGCCAGCAGCTTGGGGACAGCAACTAATGAAAAACTGTTTTTT. It encodes CASSLGTATNEKLFF.

The J gene is TRBJ2-1, the V gene TRBV7-6; 11 bases are a match to TRBD2. Germline loops: CDR1 SGHVS, CDR2 FNYEAQ. The trim removed 2 bases at V and 5 bases at J, leaving 23 bases unmatched. The CDR3 contains 22 residues. The DNA of the CDR3 is TGTGCCAGCAGCTTATTAGTAGTCCCGCCTAGCGGGGGGCCGAGGACCAACAATGAGCAGTTCTTC. This sequence encodes CASSLLVVPPSGGPRTNNEQFF.

The V call is TRBV11-3, the J call TRBJ2-3, with 10 bases identical to TRBD2. J lost 4 bases, V lost 5 bases, and 9 bases had no gene match. Germline CDR1 is SGHNT and CDR2 is YENEEA. This CDR3 has 16 residues. The CDR3 region has the DNA TGTGCCAGCAGCCAAGGACTAGCGGTAAGCCCAGATACGCAGTATTTT. It translates to CASSQGLAVSPDTQYF.

The V and J genes are TRBV14 and TRBJ1-1, with D perhaps matching TRBD1 (6 bases). CDR3 length: 13 residues. Between the trimmed V and J ends, which lost 0 bases and 8 bases, there was a span of 10 bases. Per the germline V gene, CDR1 is SGHDN and CDR2 is FVKESK. The CDR3 bases are TGTGCCAGCAGCCAAGATAGGGGGACGGAAGCTTTCTTT. Protein: CASSQDRGTEAFF.

The CDR3 is CASSWAGDSNQPQHF. In DNA, the CDR3 is TGTGCCAGCAGCTGGGCGGGGGACAGCAATCAGCCCCAGCATTTT. This rearrangement joins TRBV11-2 to TRBJ1-5; weak D call: TRBD1 (5 bases). Germline V gene lookup returns CDR1 SGHAT and CDR2 FQNNGV. This CDR3 comprises 15 residues. Trimming left V 4 bases short and J 1 base short, with 11 bases between.

This clone was observed a handful of times. As DNA, the CDR3 is TGCGCCAGCAGCGGAGGACTAGCGGGGTACTACGAGCAGTACTTC. The encoded protein is CASSGGLAGYYEQYF. The chain joins TRBV5-1 to TRBJ2-7; TRBD2 matches 12 bases. Germline trimming cut 4 bases from V and 3 bases from J; bases unmatched to any gene: 5. Germline V CDR1 and CDR2: SGHRS, YFSETQ. The CDR3 is 15 amino acids.

The rearrangement links TRBV5-1 to TRBJ2-3; 7 nucleotides line up with TRBD1. The CDR3 has 13 amino acids. The junction had 1 base not matched to a gene; V was cut back by 2 bases and J by 4 bases. Germline V CDR1 and CDR2: SGHRS, YFSETQ. CDR3 coding DNA: TGCGCCAGCAGCTTACAGGGGTCAGATACGCAGTATTTT. This translates into CASSLQGSDTQYF. The whole variable domain, remainder taken from reference TRBV5-1 and TRBJ2-3, is KAGVTQTPRYLIKTRGQQVTLSCSPISGHRSVSWYQQTPGQGLQFLFEYFSETQRNKGNFPGRFSGRQFSNSRSEMNVSTLELGDSALYLCASSLQGSDTQYFGPGTRLTVL.